These T cell receptor beta chains were read from a single sample in a study of OX40 agonist ivuxolimab in advanced cancers. The table came from immunoSEQ multiplex PCR; TCRdb's copy has only in-frame clones and leaves some out. The sample includes about 81,000 clones, 90% to 95% of them seen just once. Specimen: CD4+ or CD8+ T cells sorted from blood, collected in a trial of the OX40 agonist ivuxolimab. The receptors here all came from an adult with an advanced solid tumor such as melanoma, head and neck, liver or kidney cancer. Each CDR3 is given with its conserved first and last residue. The order of the fields is CDR3 length, D gene, V gene, J gene, clone size, CDR3 DNA, CDR3 protein. D genes are given only for firm matches. Clone size, where shown, is once, few, many, or a class for clones that have expanded.

16,NA,TRBV5-6,TRBJ2-7,NA,TGTGCCAGCAGCTCAAGAGATCACAAAATCTCCTACGAGCAGTACTTC,CASSSRDHKISYEQYF
16,NA,TRBV7-9,TRBJ1-3,NA,TGTGCCAGCAGCTCAGACTTCTCGAGCTCTGGAAACACCATATATTTT,CASSSDFSSSGNTIYF
13,NA,TRBV21-1,TRBJ2-3,NA,TGTGCCAGCAGCAAGACAGGGATAGATACGCAGTATTTT,CASSKTGIDTQYF
14,NA,TRBV6-6,TRBJ2-5,once,TGTGCCAGCAGCCTGATCACAGGGAGAGAGACCCAGTACTTC,CASSLITGRETQYF
15,NA,TRBV7-6,TRBJ1-3,NA,TGTGCCAGCAGCTTAGCGTCAGGCTCTGGAAACACCATATATTTT,CASSLASGSGNTIYF
17,NA,TRBV7-9,TRBJ2-1,NA,TGTGCCAGCAGCTTAGGTGAGTTGCGGCCGGCATACAATGAGCAGTTCTTC,CASSLGELRPAYNEQFF
13,NA,TRBV5-8,TRBJ2-1,NA,TGTGCCAGCAGCCCGGACGTCGGCAATGAGCAGTTCTTC,CASSPDVGNEQFF
17,TRBD2,TRBV19,TRBJ2-7,NA,TGTGCCAGTAGTATCGGGATGCGGCAGGCGGGGGTCTACGAGCAGTACTTC,CASSIGMRQAGVYEQYF
17,NA,TRBV5-6,TRBJ2-5,NA,TGTGCCAGCAGCTTGCAAATCGGGGGAACGGTCCAAGAGACCCAGTACTTC,CASSLQIGGTVQETQYF
15,NA,TRBV4-1,TRBJ2-7,NA,TGCGCCAGCAGCCAGGAGGGGTCAGCCGCCTACGAGCAGTACTTC,CASSQEGSAAYEQYF
15,NA,TRBV4-3,TRBJ1-2,NA,TGCGCCAGCAGCCACGGGGACGGCTCTAACTATGGCTACACCTTC,CASSHGDGSNYGYTF
13,NA,TRBV11-3,TRBJ2-3,NA,TGTGCCAGCAGCTCCCTCCCCCAGGATACGCAGTATTTT,CASSSLPQDTQYF
15,TRBD2,TRBV9,TRBJ2-7,NA,TGTGCCAGCAGCGTGGGGACTAGCGGCTCCTACGAGCAGTACTTC,CASSVGTSGSYEQYF
17,NA,TRBV6-1,TRBJ2-2,NA,TGTGCCAGCAGTGAAGGATTGCCGGGGGCATGGGTCGGGGAGCTGTTTTTT,CASSEGLPGAWVGELFF
14,NA,TRBV27,TRBJ1-1,NA,TGTGCCAGCAGTTTCCTTCCAGATATGGTTGAAGCTTTCTTT,CASSFLPDMVEAFF
16,NA,TRBV29-1,TRBJ1-1,once,TGCAGCGTTTTTTCCTTCGGGGAGGGGATGAACACTGAAGCTTTCTTT,CSVFSFGEGMNTEAFF
14,NA,TRBV7-6,TRBJ1-4,NA,TGTGCCAGCAGCTTAGGAGGCGGGAATGAAAAACTGTTTTTT,CASSLGGGNEKLFF